This TCR beta chain was documented in a study of blood T cell repertoires in COVID-19. The CDR3 has 15 amino acids. In germline, CDR1 is ENHRY, CDR2 SYGVKD. The V end was cut by 5 bases, the J end by 0 bases, with 14 bases between. TCRdb's copy holds only in-frame clones and misses some; the assay was immunoSEQ multiplex PCR. The sample lists under 200,000 clones; around 80% were seen once. This sequence joins TRBV10-3 and TRBJ2-7; TRBD1 is a possible D gene (5 bases). The receptor comes from a woman of 80 years or more with active or convalescent COVID-19. Sequencing was performed on peripheral blood. CDR3 protein: CAISKQTVSSYEQYF. CDR3 sequence (DNA): TGTGCCATCAGTAAGCAGACAGTAAGCTCCTACGAGCAGTACTTC.